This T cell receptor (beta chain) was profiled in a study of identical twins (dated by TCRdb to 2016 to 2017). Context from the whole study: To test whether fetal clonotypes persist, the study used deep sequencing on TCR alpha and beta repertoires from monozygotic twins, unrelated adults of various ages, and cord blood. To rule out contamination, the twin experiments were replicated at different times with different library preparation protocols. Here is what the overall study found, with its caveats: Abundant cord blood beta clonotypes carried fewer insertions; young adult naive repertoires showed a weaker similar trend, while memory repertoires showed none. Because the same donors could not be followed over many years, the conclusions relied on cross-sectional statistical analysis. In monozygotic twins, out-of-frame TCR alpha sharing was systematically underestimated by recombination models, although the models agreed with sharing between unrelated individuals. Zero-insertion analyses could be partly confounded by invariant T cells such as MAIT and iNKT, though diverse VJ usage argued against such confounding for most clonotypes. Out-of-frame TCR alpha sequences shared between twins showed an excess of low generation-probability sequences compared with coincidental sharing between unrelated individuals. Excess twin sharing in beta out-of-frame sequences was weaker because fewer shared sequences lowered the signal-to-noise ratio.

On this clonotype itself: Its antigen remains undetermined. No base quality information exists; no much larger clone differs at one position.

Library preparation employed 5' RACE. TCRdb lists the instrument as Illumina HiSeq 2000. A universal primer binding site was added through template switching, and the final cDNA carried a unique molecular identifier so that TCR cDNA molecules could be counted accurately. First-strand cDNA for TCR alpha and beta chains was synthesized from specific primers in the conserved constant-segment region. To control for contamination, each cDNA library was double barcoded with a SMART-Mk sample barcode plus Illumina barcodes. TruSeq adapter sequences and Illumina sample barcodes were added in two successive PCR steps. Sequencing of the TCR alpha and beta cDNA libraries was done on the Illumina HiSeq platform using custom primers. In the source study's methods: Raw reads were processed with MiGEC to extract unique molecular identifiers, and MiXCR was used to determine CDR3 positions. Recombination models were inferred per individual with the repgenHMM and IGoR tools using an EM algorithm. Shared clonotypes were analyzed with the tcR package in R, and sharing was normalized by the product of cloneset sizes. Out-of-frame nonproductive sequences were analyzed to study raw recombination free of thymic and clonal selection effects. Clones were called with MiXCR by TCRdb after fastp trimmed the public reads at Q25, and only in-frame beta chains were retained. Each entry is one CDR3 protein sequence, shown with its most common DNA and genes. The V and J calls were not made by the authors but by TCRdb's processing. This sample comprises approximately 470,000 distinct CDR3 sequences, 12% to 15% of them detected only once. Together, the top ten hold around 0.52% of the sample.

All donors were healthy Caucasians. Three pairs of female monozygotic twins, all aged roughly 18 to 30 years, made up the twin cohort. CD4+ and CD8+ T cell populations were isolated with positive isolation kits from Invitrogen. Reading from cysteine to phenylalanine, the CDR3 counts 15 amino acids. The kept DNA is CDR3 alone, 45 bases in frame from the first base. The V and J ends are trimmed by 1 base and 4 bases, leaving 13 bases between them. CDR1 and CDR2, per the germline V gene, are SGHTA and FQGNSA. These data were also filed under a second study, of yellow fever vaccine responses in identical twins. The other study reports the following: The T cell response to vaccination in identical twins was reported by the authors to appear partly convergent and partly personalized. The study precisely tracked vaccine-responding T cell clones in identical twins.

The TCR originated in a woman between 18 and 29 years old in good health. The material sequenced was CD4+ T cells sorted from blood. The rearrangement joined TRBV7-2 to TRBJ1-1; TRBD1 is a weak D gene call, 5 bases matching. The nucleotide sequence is TGTGCCAGCAGCTTAGTCCAGACAGCGAGCACTGAAGCTTTCTTT. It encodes CASSLVQTASTEAFF.